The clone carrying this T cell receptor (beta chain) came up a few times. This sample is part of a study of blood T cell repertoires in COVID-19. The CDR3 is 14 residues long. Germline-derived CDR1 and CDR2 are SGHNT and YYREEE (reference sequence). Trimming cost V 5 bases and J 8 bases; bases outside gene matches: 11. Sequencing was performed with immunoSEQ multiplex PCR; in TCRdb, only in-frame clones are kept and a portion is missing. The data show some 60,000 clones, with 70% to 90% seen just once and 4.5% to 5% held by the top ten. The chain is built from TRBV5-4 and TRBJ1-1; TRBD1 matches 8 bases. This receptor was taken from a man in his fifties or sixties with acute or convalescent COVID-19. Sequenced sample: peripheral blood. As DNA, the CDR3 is TGTGCCAGCAGTAACAAATCAGGGGGCCGGGAAGCTTTCTTT. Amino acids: CASSNKSGGREAFF.